The 2 T cell receptor beta chains below were found in one sample sequenced in a study of blood T cell repertoires in COVID-19. Some clones are missing from TCRdb's copy, which holds only in-frame ones; the method was immunoSEQ multiplex PCR. This table has over 90,000 clones, roughly 90% appearing once. The source material was peripheral blood. The receptors originated from a woman aged 60-70 years with acute or convalescent COVID-19.

V usage is TRBV12-3 or TRBV12-4 and J usage is TRBJ1-2; maybe TRBD1 (6 bases). V was cut by 2 bases and J by 6 bases, with 10 bases left in between. The CDR3 length is 13 residues. The CDR3 DNA reads as TGTGCCAGCAGTTTACAGGGGAGCGATGGCTACACCTTC. Translated: CASSLQGSDGYTF.

The chain has TRBV9 and TRBJ2-1; 12 bases align to TRBD2. The V gene end was trimmed by 4 bases and the J gene end by 5 bases; junction bases not matched to a gene: 13. This CDR3 is built from 18 residues. Germline values: CDR1 SGDLS, CDR2 YYNGEE. The CDR3 region has the DNA TGTGCCAGCAGCCCCACGACAGGGGGACTAGCGGGCCACAATGAGCAGTTCTTC. Translating it yields CASSPTTGGLAGHNEQFF.